These 9 T cell receptor beta chains were sequenced from one sample in a study of vaccination effects on CD4 cells after COVID-19. In the ViraFEST assay, antigen-specific CD4+ clonotypes were identified by expansion after peptide-pool stimulation. Following 10 days of culture, CD4+ T cells were isolated. Method: immunoSEQ multiplex PCR; TCRdb's copy keeps in-frame clones and lacks some. Seen here are tens of thousands of clones, roughly 74% observed once, and the top ten hold approximately 1.5%. Antigen specificity for these receptors is unknown. The sequences come from CD4+ T cells from PBMCs cultured with HCoV-229E spike peptides, collected before COVID-19 vaccination. The receptors originated from a human donor who received a COVID-19 vaccine.

This clone appeared a single time. The chain links TRBV5-6 to TRBJ2-5, with D perhaps matching TRBD1 (5 bases). CDR3 length: 15 residues. Trimming cost V 2 bases and J 1 base, with 12 bases left between them. The germline CDR1 and CDR2 sequences are SGHDT and YYEEEE. The CDR3 sequence: CASSFQGRLQETQYF. In DNA form, the CDR3 reads TGTGCCAGCAGCTTTCAGGGTCGTCTCCAAGAGACCCAGTACTTC.

The V and J genes are TRBV6-1 and TRBJ2-7; perhaps TRBD2 as D (7 bases). The length of the CDR3 is 12 residues. Germline loops: CDR1 MNHNS, CDR2 SASEGT. Trimming took off 1 base at V and 12 bases at J, with 13 bases between the two ends. CDR3 in amino acids: CASSEEGGVRYV. The DNA for the CDR3 is TGTGCCAGCAGTGAAGAGGGGGGGGTTAGGTACGTC.

The chain carries TRBV10-2 and TRBJ2-2; D might be TRBD2 (6 bases). V lost 7 bases and J lost 2, with 14 bases in between. The germline gives CDR1 WSHSY, CDR2 SAAADI. The CDR3 spans 15 residues. In nucleotides, the CDR3 is TGCGCCAGCATCACGGGGGAACTAAACACCGGGGAGCTGTTTTTT. Residues: CASITGELNTGELFF.

This clone turned up a few times. The chain has TRBV19 and TRBJ1-1; D gene uncertain. There are 14 residues in the CDR3. The germline V and J ends were trimmed by 7 bases and 4 bases, with 16 bases remaining between them. Germline assignment: CDR1 LNHDA and CDR2 SQIVND (reference sequence). CDR3 nucleotides: TGTGCCAGTACCCAATTGGTGGGTTTCACTGAAGCTTTCTTT. Residues: CASTQLVGFTEAFF. The full variable domain, completed using reference TRBV19 and TRBJ1-1, is DGGITQSPKYLFRKEGQNVTLSCEQNLNHDAMYWYRQDPGQGLRLIYYSQIVNDFQKGDIAEGYSVSREKKESFPLTVTSAQKNPTAFYLCASTQLVGFTEAFFGQGTRLTVV.

The J gene is TRBJ2-1, the V gene TRBV23-1; the D is unclear. TRBV23-1 is treated as an ORF (open reading frame) with a function not yet certain. Trimming removed 3 bases from V and 0 bases from J, with 9 bases in between. There are 15 residues in the CDR3. CDR3 DNA: TGCGCCAGCAGTCACGGCAGCAGCTCCTACAATGAGCAGTTCTTC. Its translation: CASSHGSSSYNEQFF.

The CDR3 protein is CATSTRGTDTQYF. The CDR3 nucleotides read TGTGCCACCAGTACTAGGGGCACAGATACGCAGTATTTT. The rearrangement joins TRBV24-1 to TRBJ2-3; D may be TRBD2 (5 bases). The germline V gene encodes CDR1 KGHDR and CDR2 SFDVKD. The ends were cut back, 6 bases at V and 1 base at J, with 7 bases in the middle. The length of the CDR3 is 13 residues.

This chain links TRBV7-2 with TRBJ1-6; D is ambiguous. Trimming removed 4 bases from V and 5 bases from J, with 12 bases in between. Germline V gene lookup returns CDR1 SGHTA and CDR2 FQGNSA. The CDR3 consists of 15 residues. This chain's CDR3 is CASSSLGPNNSPLHF. The CDR3 DNA sequence: TGTGCCAGCAGCTCGCTCGGACCCAATAATTCACCCCTCCACTTT.

V is TRBV5-1 and J is TRBJ2-5, with D tentatively TRBD1 or TRBD2 (5 bases each). Trimming left V 0 bases short and J 5 bases short, with 11 bases between. This CDR3 is built from 14 residues. CDR1 is SGHRS, CDR2 YFSETQ, per germline. In nucleotides, the CDR3 is TGCGCCAGCAGCTTGGGGCTAGCAGGGGAGACCCAGTACTTC. Translating it yields CASSLGLAGETQYF.

This clone appeared a few times. The chain joins TRBV9 to TRBJ2-1; D gene uncertain. Germline V gene lookup returns CDR1 SGDLS and CDR2 YYNGEE. There are 14 residues in the CDR3. V gave up 2 bases and J gave up 10 bases, with 16 bases separating them. The CDR3 region is CASSVVVGSGEQFF. DNA for the CDR3: TGTGCCAGCAGCGTGGTGGTAGGTAGTGGGGAGCAGTTCTTC.